The subject of this entry is one TCR beta chain. Which antigen it targets is not known. Base qualities were left out, and no much larger clone turns up one base away. There are 16 amino acids in the CDR3, from cysteine to phenylalanine inclusive. The read is trimmed to its CDR3 DNA, 48 bases read in frame from base 1. The germline V gene supplies CDR1 SGHTA and CDR2 FQGNSA. Relative to germline, V is 4 bases shorter and J is 0 bases shorter, with 14 bases between their ends. This sample is part of a study of Ad26.COV2.S vaccination and SARS-CoV-2 variants (dated by TCRdb to the early 2020s). About the study as a whole: Donors in the vaccine arm were drawn from COV1001, a phase I-IIa trial of Ad26.COV2.S in healthy adults that was multicentre, randomized, double-blind and placebo-controlled. The TCR-sequenced set comprised approximately 30 samples: some 19 Ad26.COV2.S vaccine recipients, 5 placebo recipients and 8 SARS-CoV-2 convalescent individuals. Dosing of Ad26.COV2.S was intramuscular, at either 5x10^10 or 1x10^11 viral particles, delivered as one shot or as two shots spaced 56 days apart. TCRbeta repertoire sequencing served as the tool for gauging how specific and how broad the SARS-CoV-2-reactive T cell receptors were following Ad26.COV2.S vaccination. Trial participants were randomized into five groups of five, in which low-dose or high-dose Ad26.COV2.S was given once or twice, or placebo was given on both occasions. Blinding of investigators to trial group allocation was maintained during experiments and outcome assessment.

Interpreted using the paper, the treatment or condition label stands for: some 20 received Ad26.COV2.S at low or high dose, single or two shots; 5 received placebo; per-sample allocation not given. For vaccine and placebo recipients, repertoires were sequenced using samples collected on day 63 after the first injection. Between 29 July and 7 August 2020, Cohort 1b enrolled around 24 adults aged 18-55 years at one site in Boston, USA. As a vaccine, Ad26.COV2.S was a replication-incompetent adenovirus type 26 vector that expressed a prefusion-stabilized SARS-CoV-2 spike protein derived from the original Wuhan strain. Paper-wide results and their limitations: After vaccination, substantial breadth of spike-specific CD8+ and CD4+ T cell responses was reported. The authors noted that total T cell responses may have been underestimated by the TCR breadth and depth analyses. Comparable non-spike TCR breadth was observed between vaccine and placebo recipients, consistent with only spike being contained in the vaccine. The study was not powered for comparison of responses between vaccine doses or regimens. Higher spike-specific TCR breadth was observed in Ad26.COV2.S recipients than in placebo recipients (P = 0.0014).

TCRbeta CDR3 regions were sequenced with the immunoSEQ Assay. After extraction, genomic DNA underwent amplification by bias-controlled multiplex PCR, followed by high-throughput sequencing. The original methods were these. Collapsing and filtering of sequences were performed to quantify the absolute abundance of each unique TCRbeta CDR3 region. T cell fraction was estimated by normalizing TCRbeta template counts to usable DNA, with usable DNA measured through amplification of reference genes found in all nucleated cells. Repertoire TCRs were annotated as SARS-CoV-2-specific when V gene, CDR3 amino acid sequence and J gene were exactly matched to a known reactive TCR set. The reference SARS-CoV-2 TCR set came from MIRA and was filtered for enrichment in COVID-19-positive ImmuneCODE repertoires, removing public or cross-reactive TCRs. Based on the MIRA antigens, annotated TCRs were further analysed at the level of specific ORF or position within ORF. Breadth was defined as annotated unique rearrangements over total unique productive rearrangements; depth was the summed frequency of those rearrangements. Two-sided Wilcoxon rank-sum tests were used to compare TCR breadth between groups. Held by TCRdb, this immuneACCESS table contains in-frame sequences only and omits some clones. Under half of the omission traces to an unresolved V gene where checked; the cause of the rest is unknown. The D gene and trimming were derived from the DNA, and the V and J assignments and clone size from that table. Within this sample are about 350,000 clones, with about 88% of them counted one time only. 6.4% of the sample is held by the ten biggest clonotypes.

The sequence joins TRBV7-2 to TRBJ2-3, with TRBD2 tentatively as D gene (6 bases match). Sequencing used peripheral blood, obtained in a trial of Ad26.COV2.S vaccine versus placebo. This sequence was found in a person between 18 and 60 years old who received the Ad26.COV2.S COVID-19 vaccine or a placebo. The CDR3 corresponds to CASSWTTGPSTDTQYF. The bases read TGTGCCAGCAGCTGGACTACCGGACCTAGCACAGATACGCAGTATTTT. The CDR3, completed at both ends by the reference TRBV7-2 and TRBJ2-3 genes, gives the full variable domain GAGVSQSPSNKVTEKGKDVELRCDPISGHTALYWYRQSLGQGLEFLIYFQGNSAPDKSGLPSDRFSAERTGGSVSTLTIQRTQQEDSAVYLCASSWTTGPSTDTQYFGPGTRLTVL.